The 5 T cell receptor beta chains below come from one sample, sequenced in a study of blood T cells in healthy people across ages. The second PCR ran roughly 6 to 12 cycles with a sample-barcoded 5' primer and J-beta primers. TCRdb re-called the 5' RACE reads with MiXCR, one entry per CDR3 protein. The repertoire includes about 1,800,000 distinct CDR3 sequences, under 30% of them detected once, and 7.7% sits in the top ten. The specimen was blood. These TCRs come from a woman younger than 45 in good health.

This chain links TRBV14 with TRBJ2-1; D may be TRBD2 (6 bases). Germline V gives CDR1 SGHDN, CDR2 FVKESK. The CDR3 spans 15 residues. Trimming pared 4 bases from V and 11 bases from J, leaving 21 bases between. The CDR3 reads CASSRDSGFNQQQFF. CDR3 nucleotide sequence: TGTGCCAGCAGCCGGGACTCAGGTTTCAACCAACAGCAGTTCTTC. Supplemented by reference TRBV14 and TRBJ2-1, the full variable domain reads EAGVTQFPSHSVIEKGQTVTLRCDPISGHDNLYWYRRVMGKEIKFLLHFVKESKQDESGMPNNRFLAERTGGTYSTLKVQPAELEDSGVYFCASSRDSGFNQQQFFGPGTRLTVL.

The chain has TRBV7-2 and TRBJ2-7, with D perhaps being TRBD1 or TRBD2 (6 bases each). This CDR3 has 14 residues. Germline V lookup: CDR1 SGHTA, CDR2 FQGNSA. V was pared by 2 bases and J by 4 bases, with 12 bases between. The CDR3 DNA reads as TGTGCCAGCAGCTTATGGGGGGCGCAATACGAGCAGTACTTC. It yields the protein CASSLWGAQYEQYF. Supplemented by reference TRBV7-2 and TRBJ2-7, the full variable domain reads GAGVSQSPSNKVTEKGKDVELRCDPISGHTALYWYRQSLGQGLEFLIYFQGNSAPDKSGLPSDRFSAERTGGSVSTLTIQRTQQEDSAVYLCASSLWGAQYEQYFGPGTRLTVT.

This clonotype occurred a few times. V usage is TRBV10-2 and J usage is TRBJ2-3; maybe TRBD1 (5 bases). Germline lookup yields CDR1 WSHSY and CDR2 SAAADI. V dropped 4 bases and J dropped 2 bases, with 10 bases sitting between them. The CDR3 is 14 amino acids. The CDR3: CASSVGQNTDTQYF. Written as DNA, the CDR3 is TGCGCCAGCAGTGTGGGGCAGAACACAGATACGCAGTATTTT.

The J gene is TRBJ2-1, the V gene TRBV12-3 or TRBV12-4; TRBD2 is a possible D gene (6 bases). The length of the CDR3 is 14 residues. V was clipped by 5 bases and J by 9 bases, with 17 bases between them. CDR3 DNA: TGTGCCAGCAGTAAACCGGGACTGAACGTTGAGCAGTTCTTC. Encoded protein: CASSKPGLNVEQFF.

The chain is built from TRBV6-1 and TRBJ2-3, with TRBD1 identical over 10 bases. The trim removed 6 bases at V and 7 bases at J, leaving 4 bases unmatched. CDR1 and CDR2 from the germline V gene are MNHNS and SASEGT. This CDR3 is 13 amino acids long. CDR3 sequence: CASRGTGDYTQYF. The CDR3 bases are TGTGCCAGCAGGGGGACAGGGGATTATACGCAGTATTTT.